This TCR beta chain was observed in a study of blood T cells in healthy people across ages. The overall study: Template switching picked up about one barcoded beta molecule for each two T cells. Notes on the study in general: Diversity figures based on one million T cells were deemed too low.

PCR was performed a second time for roughly 7 to 11 cycles using a sample-barcoded 5' primer and a J-beta primer mix. Each sample yielded at least 2.5 million CDR3-containing paired-end reads. TCRdb reanalysed the 5' RACE reads using MiXCR and keeps one entry per CDR3 protein. The sample lists about 2 million distinct CDR3 sequences, 49% occurring once. In regard to this clonotype: What it recognizes is unknown.

The CDR3 totals 15 residues. Losses at the gene ends were 5 bases for V and 4 bases for J; bases not matched to a gene: 6. In germline, CDR1 is SGHTA, CDR2 FQGNSA. Material for sequencing was blood. This chain joins TRBV7-2 and TRBJ2-1; 9 positions match TRBD1. This receptor was identified in a woman between 35 and 50 years old in good health. The chain's CDR3 is CASSPQGALYNEQFF. CDR3 DNA sequence: TGTGCCAGCAGCCCACAGGGGGCCTTGTACAATGAGCAGTTCTTC.